A selection of T cell receptor beta chains follows, all from one sample in a study of neurological immune-mediated disorders. In TCRdb, the 5' RACE reads were re-called with MiXCR into one record per CDR3 protein. The sample shows about 30,000 distinct CDR3 sequences, less than 6% of them seen only once. Material for sequencing was CD4+ T cells from blood. The receptors stem from a woman in her forties or fifties in good health. Each CDR3 is given with its conserved first and last residue. D genes are given only for firm matches. Only part of the rows carry a size: once, few, many, or a class if the clone is expanded.

V: TRBV20-1
J: TRBJ2-7
size: many
D: -
DNA: TGCAGTGGGCTCTCAGGGGCAGCCGGGGAGCAGTACTTC
CDR3: CSGLSGAAGEQYF

V: TRBV7-8
J: TRBJ2-1
size: many
D: -
DNA: TGTGCCAGCAGCTTAGCGGCAGCGCCCAATGAGCAGTTCTTC
CDR3: CASSLAAAPNEQFF

V: TRBV20-1
J: TRBJ1-3
size: -
D: -
DNA: TGCAGTGCTACCAGAGACTCGGGAAACACCATATATTTT
CDR3: CSATRDSGNTIYF

V: TRBV20-1
J: TRBJ1-2
size: many
D: TRBD1
DNA: TGCAGTGCTACCTATGGGGACAGCCTCTATGGCTACACCTTC
CDR3: CSATYGDSLYGYTF

V: TRBV3-1
J: TRBJ2-7
size: many
D: -
DNA: TGTGCCAGCAGCCAAGATTTTAGTTTGCGCCCTTCGGTCGAGCAGTACTTC
CDR3: CASSQDFSLRPSVEQYF

V: TRBV14
J: TRBJ1-1
size: many
D: -
DNA: TGTGCCAGCAGCCCTCAACTTAACACTGAAGCTTTCTTT
CDR3: CASSPQLNTEAFF

V: TRBV7-3
J: TRBJ2-1
size: many
D: TRBD2
DNA: TGTGCCAGCAGCTTACGCGGGGGGGATTCCTACAATGAGCAGTTCTTC
CDR3: CASSLRGGDSYNEQFF

V: TRBV4-2
J: TRBJ2-7
size: many
D: TRBD2
DNA: TGTGCCAGCAGCCAGACTAGCACCTCCTACGAGCAGTACTTC
CDR3: CASSQTSTSYEQYF

V: TRBV20-1
J: TRBJ1-1
size: many
D: -
DNA: TGCAGTGCCTCGGTAGGGGGGATCGACACTGAAGCTTTCTTT
CDR3: CSASVGGIDTEAFF

V: TRBV7-2
J: TRBJ2-5
size: many
D: TRBD2
DNA: TGTGCCAGCAGCACCCCGGGACTAGCGGGACAAGAGACCCAGTACTTC
CDR3: CASSTPGLAGQETQYF

V: TRBV7-9
J: TRBJ2-5
size: many
D: TRBD2
DNA: TGTGCCAGCAGCCAAAAACCGACTAGCGGAGGAGGGGAGACCCAGTACTTC
CDR3: CASSQKPTSGGGETQYF

V: TRBV5-6
J: TRBJ2-1
size: many
D: TRBD2
DNA: TGTGCCAGCAGCACACCGGGACTAGCAGACGCTGAGCAGTTCTTC
CDR3: CASSTPGLADAEQFF

V: TRBV5-1
J: TRBJ2-2
size: many
D: TRBD1
DNA: TGCGCCAGCAGCTTGGGGGACAGAAAATCGAACACCGGGGAGCTGTTTTTT
CDR3: CASSLGDRKSNTGELFF

V: TRBV3-1
J: TRBJ1-6
size: many
D: -
DNA: TGTGCCAGCAGCCACAAAGGGCCGGGTTTTGGTTATAATTCACCCCTCCACTTT
CDR3: CASSHKGPGFGYNSPLHF

V: TRBV5-5
J: TRBJ2-1
size: -
D: -
DNA: TGTGCCAGCAGCGGGGGGCTCTACAATGAGCAGTTCTTC
CDR3: CASSGGLYNEQFF

V: TRBV7-6
J: TRBJ2-5
size: many
D: -
DNA: TGTGCCAGCAGCTTAGATATCGGTGGGGAGACCCAGTACTTC
CDR3: CASSLDIGGETQYF

V: TRBV18
J: TRBJ2-7
size: many
D: -
DNA: TGTGCCAGCTCACGCGACAGGAGAGCCTACGAGCAGTACTTC
CDR3: CASSRDRRAYEQYF

V: TRBV29-1
J: TRBJ2-3
size: many
D: TRBD2
DNA: TGCAGCGCATATGGACTAGAGGGCACAGATACGCAGTATTTT
CDR3: CSAYGLEGTDTQYF

V: TRBV7-9
J: TRBJ2-7
size: many
D: -
DNA: TGTGCCAGCCTTCCCGTTGACGGTATCTCTCCCACCTCCTACGAGCAGTACTTC
CDR3: CASLPVDGISPTSYEQYF

V: TRBV7-2
J: TRBJ2-7
size: many
D: -
DNA: TGTGCCAGCAGCTTAGAGGGGTCGGGGGTCTACGAGCAGTACTTC
CDR3: CASSLEGSGVYEQYF

V: TRBV7-2
J: TRBJ2-4
size: many
D: TRBD2
DNA: TGTGCCAGCAGCTTAGTGGGGATAGCGGGGGGACTAGCCAAAAACATTCAGTACTTC
CDR3: CASSLVGIAGGLAKNIQYF

V: TRBV12-3/TRBV12-4
J: TRBJ2-1
size: -
D: -
DNA: TGTGCCAGCAGTTCCCTAAGGACTGAGCAGTTCTTC
CDR3: CASSSLRTEQFF

V: TRBV10-2
J: TRBJ2-7
size: many
D: -
DNA: TGCGCCAGCAGTGCCGCGGCGGTCTACGAGCAGTACTTC
CDR3: CASSAAAVYEQYF

V: TRBV4-1
J: TRBJ1-5
size: many
D: -
DNA: TGCGCCAGCAGCCGCGAACCGGGAAATAGCAATCAGCCCCAGCATTTT
CDR3: CASSREPGNSNQPQHF

V: TRBV5-8
J: TRBJ2-1
size: many
D: -
DNA: TGTGCCAGCAGTCCGACAAATCGGGCCAACAATGAGCAGTTCTTC
CDR3: CASSPTNRANNEQFF

V: TRBV6-6
J: TRBJ2-4
size: many
D: TRBD1
DNA: TGTGCCAGCAGAGAGGACAGGGACCTAGCCAAAAACATTCAGTACTTC
CDR3: CASREDRDLAKNIQYF

V: TRBV5-1
J: TRBJ2-1
size: many
D: TRBD1
DNA: TGCGCCAGCAGCATCGGACAGGGGATTTTTGATGAGCAGTTCTTC
CDR3: CASSIGQGIFDEQFF

V: TRBV20-1
J: TRBJ1-2
size: many
D: -
DNA: TGCAGTGCTAGCGAAACCGATTATGGCTACACCTTC
CDR3: CSASETDYGYTF

V: TRBV5-1
J: TRBJ1-4
size: many
D: -
DNA: TGCGCCAGCAGCTTAGTCCGGGGAACTAATGAAAAACTGTTTTTT
CDR3: CASSLVRGTNEKLFF

V: TRBV5-1
J: TRBJ1-2
size: many
D: -
DNA: TGCGCCAGCAGCTTTTCCGGGATGGGGCAAGCTAACTATGGCTACACCTTC
CDR3: CASSFSGMGQANYGYTF

V: TRBV20-1
J: TRBJ2-1
size: many
D: TRBD1
DNA: TGCAGTGCCCCCCCCCGGACAGGGTCTACAAATGAGCAGTTCTTC
CDR3: CSAPPRTGSTNEQFF

V: TRBV5-1
J: TRBJ2-5
size: many
D: TRBD1
DNA: TGCGCCAGCAGCCTGCGGACAGGGAGGCCAGAGACCCAGTACTTC
CDR3: CASSLRTGRPETQYF

V: TRBV20-1
J: TRBJ2-1
size: few
D: TRBD2
DNA: TGCAGTGCTAGAGATGTGCGGGGGGGCAAACTTACCTACAATGAGCAGTTCTTC
CDR3: CSARDVRGGKLTYNEQFF

V: TRBV28
J: TRBJ2-3
size: many
D: TRBD2
DNA: TGTGCCAGTCGGACTAGCGGTAACACAGATACGCAGTATTTT
CDR3: CASRTSGNTDTQYF

V: TRBV7-2
J: TRBJ2-5
size: many
D: TRBD2
DNA: TGTGCCAGCAGCTGGCAGGGGACTAGCGGGAGTCAAGAGACCCAGTACTTC
CDR3: CASSWQGTSGSQETQYF

V: TRBV28
J: TRBJ2-2
size: -
D: -
DNA: TGTGCCAGCAGTTACGGCGGAGCGAACACCGGGGAGCTGTTTTTT
CDR3: CASSYGGANTGELFF

V: TRBV2
J: TRBJ2-3
size: -
D: -
DNA: TGTGCCAGCAGTGAACCGGGGGAGGAGGAGTATTTT
CDR3: CASSEPGEEEYF